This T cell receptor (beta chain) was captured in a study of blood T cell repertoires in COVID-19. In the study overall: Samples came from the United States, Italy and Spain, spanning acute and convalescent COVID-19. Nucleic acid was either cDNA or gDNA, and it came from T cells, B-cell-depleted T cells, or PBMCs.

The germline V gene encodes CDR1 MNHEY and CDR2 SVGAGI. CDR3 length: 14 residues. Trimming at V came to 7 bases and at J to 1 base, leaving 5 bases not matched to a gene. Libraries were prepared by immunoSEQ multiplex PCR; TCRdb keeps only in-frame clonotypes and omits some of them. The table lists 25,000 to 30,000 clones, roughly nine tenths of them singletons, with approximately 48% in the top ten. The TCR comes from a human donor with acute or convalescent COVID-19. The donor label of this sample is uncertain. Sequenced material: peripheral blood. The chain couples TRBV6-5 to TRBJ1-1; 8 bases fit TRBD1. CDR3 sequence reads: CASKTGTGNTEAFF. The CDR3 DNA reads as TGTGCCAGCAAAACCGGGACAGGGAACACTGAAGCTTTCTTT.